This TCR beta chain was found in a study of Graves' ophthalmopathy and Graves' hyperthyroidism. Study-level information: Before any treatment, peripheral blood was taken at the initial diagnosis. Study conclusions and caveats: Distinction of ophthalmopathy from stable hyperthyroidism by a 13-signature model reached approximately 88% sensitivity and more than 65% specificity.

Amplified TCR beta CDR3 regions were obtained using RNA transcripts as template. Second-round multiplex PCR came after a first-round RT-PCR that employed HTBI primers. TCRdb re-analysed the multiplex PCR reads in MiXCR, keeping a single row per CDR3 protein. This sample has around 400,000 distinct CDR3 sequences, with roughly 21% found just once. The stable label applied to hyperthyroidism with no ophthalmopathy within 18 months of follow-up. Other autoimmune diseases, uncontrolled infections, pregnancy or lactation ruled patients out of participation. The CDR3 is 16 amino acids. Per the germline V gene, CDR1 is MNHEY and CDR2 is SVGEGT. Trimming removed 8 bases at V and 5 bases at J, with 24 bases between. This clonotype has a count of ten or more. Its antigen is undetermined.

The chain joins TRBV6-2 or TRBV6-3 to TRBJ1-1; D unresolved. The sequenced sample was peripheral blood. The sequence was collected from a woman between 18 and 29 years old with stable Graves' hyperthyroidism. The CDR3 DNA is TGTGCCAGCTACCCCCGGCCCGGCCTGCCGGTGACTGAAGCTTTCTTT. Protein: CASYPRPGLPVTEAFF.